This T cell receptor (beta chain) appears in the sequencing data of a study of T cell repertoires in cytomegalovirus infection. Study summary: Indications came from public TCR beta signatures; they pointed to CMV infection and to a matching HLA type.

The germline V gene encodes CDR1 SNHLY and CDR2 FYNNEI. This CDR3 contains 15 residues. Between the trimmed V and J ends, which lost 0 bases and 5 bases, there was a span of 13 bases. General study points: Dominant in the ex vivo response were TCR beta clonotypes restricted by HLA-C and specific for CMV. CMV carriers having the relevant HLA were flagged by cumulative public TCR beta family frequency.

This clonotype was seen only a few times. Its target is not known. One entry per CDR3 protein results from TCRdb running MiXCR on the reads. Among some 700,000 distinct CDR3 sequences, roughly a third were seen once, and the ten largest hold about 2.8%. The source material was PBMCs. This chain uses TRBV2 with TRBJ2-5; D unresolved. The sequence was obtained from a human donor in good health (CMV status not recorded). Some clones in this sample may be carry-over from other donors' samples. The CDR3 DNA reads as TGTGCCAGCAGTGAAGCTGGAATAGCTGGGGAGACCCAGTACTTC. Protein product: CASSEAGIAGETQYF.